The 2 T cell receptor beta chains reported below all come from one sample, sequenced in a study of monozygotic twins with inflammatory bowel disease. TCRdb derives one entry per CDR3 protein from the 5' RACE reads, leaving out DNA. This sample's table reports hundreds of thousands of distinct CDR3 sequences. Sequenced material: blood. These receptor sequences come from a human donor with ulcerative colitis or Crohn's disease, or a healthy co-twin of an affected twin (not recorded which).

This CDR3 reads CASSFRTSGGEQFF. The chain joins TRBV7-2 to TRBJ2-1; TCRdb outputs TRBD2, but without DNA this stays unchecked. Germline lookup yields CDR1 SGHTA and CDR2 FQGNSA. The CDR3 sequence is 14 residues long.

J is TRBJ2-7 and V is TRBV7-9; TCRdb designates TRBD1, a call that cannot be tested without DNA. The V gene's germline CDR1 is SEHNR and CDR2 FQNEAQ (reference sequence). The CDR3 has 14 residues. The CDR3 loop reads CASSPDRVNYEQYF.